This TCR beta chain is drawn from a study of chemoradiotherapy in HPV16-positive cancers. The overall study: A couple of HPV16-positive patients' cells yielded candidate HPV-specific clones and common motifs. Points from the study as a whole: For HPV16-positive patients, expanding HPV-responsive T cells associated with longer recurrence-free survival.

Trimming took 1 base from V and 6 from J, leaving 16 bases between them. The CDR3 has 15 amino acids. Generated by immunoSEQ multiplex PCR, the TCRdb table keeps only in-frame clones and is missing some. The table lists about 12,000 clones, over 65% of them singletons, with 16% in the top ten. In the case of this clone: Its antigen is unknown.

Collection of the sample occurred from a patient who underwent chemoradiotherapy. This chain uses TRBV5-3 with TRBJ1-2; maybe TRBD1 (5 bases). TRBV5-3 qualifies as an ORF whose function is uncertain. This TCR derives from a human donor with HPV-associated anogenital cancer. The CDR3 loop reads CARSLYLGGTDGYTF. For the CDR3, the DNA is TGTGCCAGAAGCTTGTACTTGGGGGGGACGGATGGCTACACCTTC.